This paragraph reports one T cell receptor (beta chain). Its antigen is undetermined. The source of the sample is a study of shared clonotypes between healthy human individuals. The CDR3 contains 11 residues. The ends were cut back, 7 bases at V and 4 bases at J, with 8 bases in the middle. The germline CDR1 and CDR2 sequences are MNHNS and SASEGT. Study-wide points: Blood was the sole source, and tissue repertoires probably differ. Among the subsets, naive ones generally showed larger estimated richness than memory ones.

Replicate PCRs run on sorted subsets employed 200 to 250 ng DNA, roughly 30,000 T cell genomes. Profiled with immunoSEQ multiplex PCR; TCRdb holds only in-frame clones, not every one. The repertoire holds hundreds of thousands of clones, with around three quarters as singletons. The sequenced sample consisted of memory CD4+ T cells sorted from blood. Specified subset: CD45RA-negative fraction. The sequence came from a woman under 40 in good health. The V and J genes are TRBV6-1 and TRBJ2-7; D ambiguous. This CDR3 is CASMQSYEQYF. The CDR3 nucleotides are TGTGCCAGCATGCAGAGTTACGAGCAGTACTTC.